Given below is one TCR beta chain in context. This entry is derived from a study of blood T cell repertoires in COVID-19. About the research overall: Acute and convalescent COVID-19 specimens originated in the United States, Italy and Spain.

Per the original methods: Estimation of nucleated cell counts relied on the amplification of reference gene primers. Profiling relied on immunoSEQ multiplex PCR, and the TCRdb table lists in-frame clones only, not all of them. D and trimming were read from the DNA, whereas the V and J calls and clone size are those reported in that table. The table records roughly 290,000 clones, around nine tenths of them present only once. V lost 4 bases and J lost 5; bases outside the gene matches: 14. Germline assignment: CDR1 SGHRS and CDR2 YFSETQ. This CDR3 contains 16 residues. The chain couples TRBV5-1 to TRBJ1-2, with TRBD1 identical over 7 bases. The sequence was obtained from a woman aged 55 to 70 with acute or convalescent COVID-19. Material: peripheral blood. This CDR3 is CASSPGTAGGIYGYTF. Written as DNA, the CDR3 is TGCGCCAGCAGCCCCGGGACAGCCGGTGGGATATATGGCTACACCTTC.